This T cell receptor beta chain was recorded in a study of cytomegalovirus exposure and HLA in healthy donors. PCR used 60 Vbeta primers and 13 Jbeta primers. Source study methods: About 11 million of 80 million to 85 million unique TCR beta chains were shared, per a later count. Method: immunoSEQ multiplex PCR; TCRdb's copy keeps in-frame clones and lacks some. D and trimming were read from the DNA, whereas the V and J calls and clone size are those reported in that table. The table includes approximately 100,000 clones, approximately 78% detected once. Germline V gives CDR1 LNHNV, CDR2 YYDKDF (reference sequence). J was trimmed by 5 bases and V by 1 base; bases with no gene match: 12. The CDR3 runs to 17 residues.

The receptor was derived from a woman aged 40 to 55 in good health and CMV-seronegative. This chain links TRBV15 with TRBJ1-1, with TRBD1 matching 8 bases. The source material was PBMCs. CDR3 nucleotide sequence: TGTGCCACCAGCAGAGGTCCCGGGGGAGGACAGGGAACTGAAGCTTTCTTT. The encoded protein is CATSRGPGGGQGTEAFF.